The source of this T cell receptor (beta chain) is a study of blood T cell repertoires in COVID-19. In the authors' workflow: By means of reference gene primer amplification, nucleated cell counts were estimated. Assay used: immunoSEQ multiplex PCR; TCRdb lists only in-frame clones, some missing. D and trimming come from the DNA, and the V and J calls and clone size come from that table. The repertoire holds approximately 140,000 clones, with 85% to 90% as singletons. Germline values: CDR1 KGHDR, CDR2 SFDVKD. This CDR3 spans 13 amino acids. This clone was seen only once. The junction departs from the called germline gene at one end, perhaps through a read error.

This TCR was recovered from a man aged 50-59 years with active or convalescent COVID-19. Sample: peripheral blood. This chain links TRBV24-1 with TRBJ2-7; D ambiguous. This CDR3 reads CATNLTISDEQYF. The CDR3 nucleotides read TGTGCCACCAACCTCACTATCTCCGACGAGCAGTACTTC.